This T cell receptor beta chain was found in a study of cytomegalovirus exposure and HLA in healthy donors. For the study at large: Earlier results showed roughly 110 million unique TCR beta sequences derived from roughly 200 million T cells.

In regard to this clone: The antigen remains undetermined.

Study findings and constraints: Certain sequence variants were highly shared and formed a cluster, and this cluster was likely a sequencing artifact. About 87% or about 30% of the time was how often most TCR beta V segments were productive, according to an earlier analysis.

PCR was performed using 60 Vbeta and 13 Jbeta primers. Profiling relied on immunoSEQ multiplex PCR, and the TCRdb table lists in-frame clones only, not all of them. The ten top clones account for 1% to 1.5%, within a sample of about 170,000 clones. CDR1 LNHDA and CDR2 SQIVND come from the germline V gene (reference sequence). V shed 8 bases, J shed 3 bases, and the junction held 1 base outside the gene matches. This CDR3 is built from 13 residues. The sequenced material came from PBMCs. This sequence originates from a woman aged 55-75 years in good health and CMV-seronegative. The chain is built from TRBV19 and TRBJ2-7; 13 nucleotides align to TRBD2. The CDR3 nucleotides are TGTGCCAGTCGGACTAGCGGGGGCTACGAGCAGTACTTC. Encoded protein: CASRTSGGYEQYF.